The clone carrying this TCR beta chain has a handful of counts. The CDR3 is 18 residues long. CDR1 and CDR2 (germline): LGHDT, YNNKEL (reference sequence). V shed 1 base and J shed 1 base, with 17 bases lying between them. This record belongs to a study of response to subunit inactivated influenza vaccine. MiXCR was run by TCRdb on the RT-PCR reads, yielding one entry per CDR3 protein. The sample yields roughly 540,000 distinct CDR3 sequences, roughly 25% seen once. These records were also assigned to another study, of T cells expressing NK-cell markers. That study adds: With UMIs, 5'RACE template switching was used to make TCR beta cDNA. Sequenced donors, eight in total, included seven who were HCMV-seropositive and one who was seronegative. NKG2C+ dominant clonotype frequencies in a handful of donors were roughly 1.0-7.0% of CD8+ T cells. Several donors showed these clonotypes also leading the CD3+CD56-NKG2C+ fraction. The HCMV specificity of the expanded NKG2C+ T cell clones stayed unresolved.

V is TRBV3-1 and J is TRBJ2-1; D remains unclear. The specimen comprised CD4+ T cells sorted from PBMCs, sampled roughly 12 days after vaccination. The TCR was taken from a man aged 45-60 years who received an inactivated influenza vaccine. CDR3 sequence: CASSQGIISRLSYNEQFF. The CDR3 DNA reads TGTGCCAGCAGCCAAGGCATTATAAGTCGGTTGTCCTACAATGAGCAGTTCTTC.